This T cell receptor (beta chain) was recovered during a study of cytomegalovirus exposure and HLA in healthy donors. Overall study context: From donors who were HLA-typed, an early data release held about 85 million unique TCRs. Overall study findings and caveats: Earlier results showed most TCR beta V segments being productive about 87% or about 30% of the time. The study recorded 164 TCR beta chains that were cytomegalovirus-associated. It was shown in a later analysis that HLA-associated TCR beta chains were more clonally expanded than other, equally common chains.

On this clone: Its antigen remains unknown.

In the PCR, 60 Vbeta and 13 Jbeta primers were used. The protocol was immunoSEQ multiplex PCR, while the TCRdb copy is restricted to in-frame clones and leaves out a portion. The data contain approximately 110,000 clones, around 81% of them singletons. The V gene lost 2 bases and the J gene lost 4 bases, with 12 bases spanning the gap. Germline V gene data show CDR1 as SNHLY and CDR2 as FYNNEI. The CDR3 is made up of 15 amino acids. The source is a woman aged 30 to 39 in good health and CMV-seronegative. The chain links TRBV2 to TRBJ1-5; D not certain. The specimen sequenced was PBMCs. The CDR3 bases are TGTGCCAGCAGTGAATTTGCGGGGTTTAATCAGCCCCAGCATTTT. It specifies CASSEFAGFNQPQHF.